What follows are 25 T cell receptor beta chains derived from one specimen sequenced in a study of control samples from healthy donors and cancer patients. Generated by immunoSEQ multiplex PCR, the TCRdb table keeps only in-frame clones and is missing some. This table has under 450,000 clones, 80% to 95% appearing once. Sequences were obtained from PBMCs. These receptor sequences come from a man in his forties with head and neck cancer.

V gene TRBV28 combines with J gene TRBJ2-7; TRBD2 matches 11 bases. The CDR3 totals 16 residues. V shed 8 bases, J shed 7 bases, and the junction held 16 bases outside the gene matches. Germline lookup yields CDR1 MDHEN and CDR2 SYDVKM. CDR3 sequence: CASRIAGGSIIGEQYF. As DNA, the CDR3 is TGTGCCAGCCGGATAGCGGGAGGGTCGATTATTGGGGAGCAGTACTTC.

This clone was found once. The chain carries TRBV12-3 or TRBV12-4 and TRBJ1-1; TRBD1 is a possible D gene (5 bases). Trimming removed 4 bases at V and 0 bases at J, with 6 bases between. The CDR3 consists of 13 residues. CDR3 sequence reads: CASSSGMNTEAFF. CDR3 DNA sequence: TGTGCCAGCAGTTCAGGGATGAACACTGAAGCTTTCTTT.

The chain uses TRBV2 and TRBJ2-7; D is possibly TRBD2 (5 bases). CDR3 size: 16 residues. From germline, CDR1 is SNHLY and CDR2 FYNNEI. The germline V and J ends were trimmed by 0 bases and 4 bases, with 16 bases remaining between them. CDR3 region: CASSEAGGPGGYEQYF. In DNA, the CDR3 is TGTGCCAGCAGTGAAGCGGGCGGCCCCGGAGGTTACGAGCAGTACTTC.

The gene calls are TRBV5-1 and TRBJ2-3; D is perhaps TRBD1 (6 bases). Trimming took 0 bases from V and 0 from J, leaving 11 bases between them. The length of the CDR3 is 16 residues. CDR1 SGHRS and CDR2 YFSETQ come from the germline V gene. For the CDR3, the DNA is TGCGCCAGCAGCTTGGACAGGGAAACTAGCACAGATACGCAGTATTTT. It is translated as CASSLDRETSTDTQYF.

V usage is TRBV19 and J usage is TRBJ1-2; D is unresolved. This CDR3 has 16 amino acids. Germline CDR1 LNHDA, CDR2 SQIVND (reference sequence). V dropped 2 bases and J dropped 4 bases, with 17 bases sitting between them. This CDR3 is CASSIRVGDGVYGYTF. The CDR3 region has the DNA TGTGCCAGTAGTATAAGAGTCGGGGATGGAGTCTATGGCTACACCTTC.

This chain links TRBV6-6 with TRBJ1-2; no clear D. Trimming left V 6 bases short and J 4 bases short, with 15 bases between. The germline CDR1 and CDR2 sequences are MNHNY and SVGAGI (reference sequence). The CDR3 totals 14 residues. The CDR3 DNA follows: TGTGCCAGCAGCCCCCCGGAAGCTCCCTATGGCTACACCTTC. Translating it yields CASSPPEAPYGYTF.

This sequence joins TRBV7-3 and TRBJ1-2, with 9 bases that match TRBD1. Germline V gives CDR1 SGHTA, CDR2 FQGTGA. CDR3 length: 15 amino acids. J lost 5 bases, V lost 6 bases, and 10 bases had no gene match. The DNA for the CDR3 is TGTGCCAGCAGTGCCGGGACAGGGCATCCTTATGGCTACACCTTC. This codes for CASSAGTGHPYGYTF. The full variable domain, its missing parts supplied by reference TRBV7-3 and TRBJ1-2, is GAGVSQTPSNKVTEKGKYVELRCDPISGHTALYWYRQSLGQGPEFLIYFQGTGAADDSGLPNDRFFAVRPEGSVSTLKIQRTERGDSAVYLCASSAGTGHPYGYTFGSGTRLTVV.

This clone was seen a handful of times. V is TRBV11-3 and J is TRBJ2-3; D is ambiguous. Germline assignment: CDR1 SGHNT and CDR2 YENEEA. The CDR3 is made up of 14 amino acids. Trimming removed 5 bases from V and 5 bases from J, with 14 bases in between. The CDR3 sequence: CASSNPVGGDTQYF. CDR3 DNA: TGTGCCAGCAGCAACCCAGTAGGTGGAGATACGCAGTATTTT.

The chain couples TRBV19 to TRBJ2-3; no definite D call. Germline V gene sequence: CDR1 LNHDA, CDR2 SQIVND (reference sequence). The CDR3 totals 12 residues. V gave up 5 bases and J gave up 2 bases, with 5 bases separating them. This CDR3 is CASSGDTDTQYF. The CDR3 bases are TGTGCCAGTAGTGGCGACACAGATACGCAGTATTTT.

The CDR3 DNA reads TGTGCCAGTAGATGGGACAGGGTCACTGAAGCTTTCTTT. Translating it yields CASRWDRVTEAFF. This chain uses TRBV19 with TRBJ1-1; TRBD1 matches 9 bases. V lost 6 bases to trimming and J lost 4 bases; unmatched junction nucleotides: 3. The CDR3 covers 13 residues. Germline-derived CDR1 and CDR2 are LNHDA and SQIVND (reference sequence).

This chain connects TRBV10-2 to TRBJ1-3, with 7 bases aligning to TRBD1. Germline V gene sequence: CDR1 WSHSY, CDR2 SAAADI. V lost 8 bases and J lost 0; bases outside the gene matches: 7. The CDR3 extends over 15 amino acids. The DNA of the CDR3 is TGCGCCAGCGCACACAGGGGTCACTCTGGAAACACCATATATTTT. Translation: CASAHRGHSGNTIYF.

The CDR3 sequence: CASCRNSGAQETQYF. The CDR3 DNA sequence: TGTGCCAGCTGCCGCAATAGCGGGGCTCAAGAGACCCAGTACTTC. The chain joins TRBV27 to TRBJ2-5, with TRBD2 matching 8 bases. There are 15 residues in the CDR3. Germline V lookup: CDR1 MNHEY, CDR2 SMNVEV (reference sequence). Trimming cost V 8 bases and J 2 bases; bases outside gene matches: 10.

The CDR3 sequence is CASSVGETLSEDTQYF. The CDR3 DNA sequence: TGTGCCAGCAGCGTAGGAGAAACTCTCTCAGAGGATACGCAGTATTTT. The chain joins TRBV9 to TRBJ2-3; the D is unclear. The CDR3 runs 16 residues. Trimming removed 0 bases at V and 6 bases at J, with 17 bases between. In germline, CDR1 is SGDLS, CDR2 YYNGEE.

J is TRBJ1-2 and V is TRBV27, with D perhaps matching TRBD1 (5 bases). This CDR3 has 16 residues. The V end was cut by 0 bases, the J end by 4 bases, with 15 bases between. Germline V lookup: CDR1 MNHEY, CDR2 SMNVEV (reference sequence). The CDR3 nucleotides read TGTGCCAGCAGTTTATCCGAGCGGAGGGACCTCTATGGCTACACCTTC. Its protein product is CASSLSERRDLYGYTF.

The chain combines TRBV5-1 with TRBJ2-2; D perhaps matches TRBD1 (5 bases). The CDR3 spans 15 residues. In germline, CDR1 is SGHRS, CDR2 YFSETQ. The V end lost 4 bases, the J end lost 1 base, and 11 bases lay between the germline ends. CDR3 bases: TGCGCCAGCAGCCTCGACGGACAGAACACCGGGGAGCTGTTTTTT. Translation gives CASSLDGQNTGELFF.

This clone was picked up one time. V and J are TRBV29-1 and TRBJ1-4; D not certain. CDR1 is SQVTM and CDR2 is ANQGSEA in the germline V gene. Trimming took 7 bases from V and 0 from J, leaving 9 bases between them. This CDR3 region has 13 residues. This CDR3 is CSARSATNEKLFF. The CDR3 DNA reads as TGCAGCGCCCGGTCTGCAACTAATGAAAAACTGTTTTTT.

This clone was counted once. The chain joins TRBV4-3 to TRBJ2-2, with 8 bases fitting TRBD2. The CDR3 is made up of 17 amino acids. Unmatched junction bases numbered 11, after V lost 1 base and J lost 7 bases. The V gene's germline CDR1 is LGHNA and CDR2 YSLEER. The CDR3 coding sequence is TGCGCCAGCAGCCAAGCGTCGGGAGGGACGGGTGGCGGGGAGCTGTTTTTT. Protein: CASSQASGGTGGGELFF.

The genes are TRBV7-6 and TRBJ2-7, with TRBD2 matching over 8 bases. The CDR3 has 15 amino acids. Germline V gene data show CDR1 as SGHVS and CDR2 as FNYEAQ. V dropped 1 base and J dropped 2; count of bases not matched to a gene: 4. The chain's CDR3 is CASSLDGGDTYEQYF. In DNA form, the CDR3 reads TGTGCCAGCAGCTTAGACGGGGGGGACACCTACGAGCAGTACTTC.

The chain couples TRBV9 to TRBJ2-3; D is uncertain. Germline V gene data show CDR1 as SGDLS and CDR2 as YYNGEE. CDR3 length equals 18 residues. V lost 0 bases and J 2 bases, leaving 19 bases between the germline ends. The DNA of the CDR3 is TGTGCCAGCAGCGTAGGGGTCGGAAAAGGGTCGCCCACAGATACGCAGTATTTT. Its translation: CASSVGVGKGSPTDTQYF.

The rearrangement uses TRBV19 and TRBJ1-2; D is uncertain. Per the germline V gene, CDR1 is LNHDA and CDR2 is SQIVND (reference sequence). Trimming left V 6 bases short and J 1 base short, with 9 bases between. The CDR3 consists of 13 residues. The CDR3: CASSLDRNYGYTF. For the CDR3, the DNA is TGTGCCAGTAGCCTGGACCGTAACTATGGCTACACCTTC.

V gene TRBV12-3 or TRBV12-4 combines with J gene TRBJ2-1; unclear D gene. The CDR3 has 13 residues. V lost 1 base and J 6 bases, leaving 7 bases between the germline ends. The CDR3 loop reads CASSLGGFNEQFF. The CDR3 DNA reads TGTGCCAGCAGTTTAGGGGGATTCAATGAGCAGTTCTTC.

The V gene is TRBV12-5, the J gene TRBJ1-1; D is perhaps TRBD1 (5 bases). This CDR3 has 11 residues. V shed 6 bases and J shed 10 bases, with 12 bases lying between them. Germline CDR1 is LGHNT and CDR2 is FRNRAP. Here the CDR3 DNA reads TGTGCTAGTGGCCAAGGGGCAACAGCTTTCTTT. It encodes CASGQGATAFF.

The chain employs TRBV7-9 and TRBJ1-2, with D maybe TRBD1 (6 bases). The V end was cut by 1 base, the J end by 5 bases, with 17 bases between. Germline CDR1 SEHNR, CDR2 FQNEAQ (reference sequence). The CDR3 contains 16 residues. The CDR3 bases are TGTGCCAGCAGCTTAGATATCTGGACAGTTACATATGGCTACACCTTC. Translating it yields CASSLDIWTVTYGYTF.

The chain uses TRBV7-8 and TRBJ1-5; 10 bases align to TRBD1. This CDR3 spans 15 amino acids. V was clipped by 4 bases and J by 7 bases; unmatched bases: 7. The germline V gene encodes CDR1 SGHVS and CDR2 FQNEAQ. DNA for the CDR3: TGTGCCAGCAGCTCAGACAGGGGGCTACGACAGCCCCAGCATTTT. It translates to CASSSDRGLRQPQHF.

The chain carries TRBV4-3 and TRBJ2-7; D is possibly TRBD2 (6 bases). V dropped 4 bases and J dropped 4 bases, with 17 bases sitting between them. From germline, CDR1 is LGHNA and CDR2 YSLEER. This CDR3 comprises 15 residues. The CDR3 sequence: CASSLSRGAEYEQYF. Written as DNA, the CDR3 is TGCGCCAGCAGCCTAAGCCGCGGGGCGGAATACGAGCAGTACTTC.